The clone carrying this T cell receptor beta chain was seen at least ten times. The antigen is not known. These data are taken from a study of molecular identifiers for immune sequencing clone quantification. About the research overall: Naive CD8 RNA (around 20,000 or 100,000 cells) was divided into five aliquots, with four sequenced. Points from the study as a whole: The share of molecules held by clones above 20 RNA copies was over 99% in effector cells and under 1% in naive cells.

Using its own MiXCR run on the PCR reads, TCRdb lists one record per CDR3 protein. This repertoire shows more than 450,000 distinct CDR3 sequences, over 20% found once; its top ten account for around 0.84%. This CDR3 has 14 residues. Germline V CDR1 and CDR2: SGHRS, YFSETQ. V gave up 2 bases and J gave up 4 bases; unmatched junction bases: 4. CD8+CD4-CCR7+CD45RA+ cells were sorted as naive CD8 T cells. The origin of this receptor is a human donor in good health. Some libraries in this study had Jurkat cell RNA spiked in. The sequenced material came from naive CD8+ T cells from blood, with Jurkat cell RNA spiked in. The subset denotes: FACS-sorted CD8+CD4-CCR7+CD45RA+ naive T cells. This chain joins TRBV5-1 and TRBJ2-7, with TRBD2 matching 9 bases. The CDR3 loop reads CASSLAGGWYEQYF. The CDR3 coding sequence is TGCGCCAGCAGCTTAGCGGGAGGATGGTACGAGCAGTACTTC.